These 8 T cell receptor beta chains were sequenced from one sample in a study of blood T cell repertoires in COVID-19. Measured with immunoSEQ multiplex PCR; TCRdb has only the in-frame clones, and not every one. The sample comprises 55,000 to 70,000 clones, around 86% of which are singletons, and approximately 11% rests with the top ten. Input material: peripheral blood. The receptor set was obtained from a woman aged 18-29 years with acute or convalescent COVID-19.

The rearrangement uses TRBV4-2 and TRBJ2-7; 7 bases are a match to TRBD1. With V trimmed by 5 bases and J by 1 base, 5 bases remained unmatched. Germline CDR1 LGHNA, CDR2 YNFKEQ. CDR3 length equals 14 residues. The CDR3 DNA reads as TGTGCCAGCAGCTCATACAGGGGATCCTACGAGCAGTACTTC. Translation: CASSSYRGSYEQYF.

V gene TRBV6-5 combines with J gene TRBJ1-6, with D perhaps TRBD1 (6 bases). This CDR3 comprises 13 residues. From germline, CDR1 is MNHEY and CDR2 SVGAGI. V gave up 10 bases and J gave up 12 bases, with 19 bases separating them. Here the CDR3 reads CATHQGISGPLHF. CDR3 in DNA: TGTGCCACTCACCAGGGGATTAGTGGACCCCTCCACTTT.

The V and J genes are TRBV7-8 and TRBJ1-4; maybe TRBD1 (5 bases). Per germline, CDR1 SGHVS and CDR2 FQNEAQ. Trimming cost V 6 bases and J 7 bases, with 12 bases left between them. The CDR3 has 13 amino acids. DNA for the CDR3: TGTGCCAGCAGTACGGGGGTGGGTGAAAAACTGTTTTTT. This gives the protein CASSTGVGEKLFF.

This chain links TRBV2 with TRBJ1-2; D not resolved. Germline values: CDR1 SNHLY, CDR2 FYNNEI. CDR3 length: 13 amino acids. The ends were cut back, 6 bases at V and 7 bases at J, with 15 bases in the middle. The chain's CDR3 is CASRTPYPPGYTF. Written as DNA, the CDR3 is TGTGCCAGCAGAACACCGTACCCCCCTGGCTACACCTTC.

In this sample, this clone turned up once. J is TRBJ1-6 and V is TRBV7-2; 7 bases map to TRBD1. The CDR3 totals 15 residues. The germline V gene encodes CDR1 SGHTA and CDR2 FQGNSA. Trimming cost V 4 bases and J 6 bases; bases outside gene matches: 6. CDR3 loop: CASSSDRVPNSPLHF. CDR3 coding DNA: TGTGCCAGCAGCTCCGACAGGGTCCCTAATTCACCCCTCCACTTT.

V usage is TRBV6-5 and J usage is TRBJ1-3; D unresolved. With 7 bases removed from V and 3 bases from J, the gap between germline ends came to 13 bases. Germline CDR1 is MNHEY and CDR2 is SVGAGI. The CDR3 runs to 14 residues. The CDR3, as DNA: TGTGCCAGCACCTTGGTAATCGGTGGAAACACCATATATTTT. This gives the protein CASTLVIGGNTIYF.

The chain carries TRBV5-4 and TRBJ2-3; D ambiguous. Deletions cut 0 bases from V and 0 bases from J, with 5 bases between. The CDR3 spans 14 residues. The germline gives CDR1 SGHNT, CDR2 YYREEE (reference sequence). The CDR3: CASSLGPSTDTQYF. CDR3 sequence (DNA): TGTGCCAGCAGCTTGGGGCCGAGCACAGATACGCAGTATTTT.

The rearrangement joins TRBV6-5 to TRBJ1-4; D gene uncertain. This CDR3 is 16 amino acids long. CDR1 MNHEY and CDR2 SVGAGI come from the germline V gene. The V end was cut by 0 bases, the J end by 0 bases, with 8 bases between. The CDR3 DNA follows: TGTGCCAGCAGTTACTCCGGGTTTGCAACTAATGAAAAACTGTTTTTT. Translating gives CASSYSGFATNEKLFF.